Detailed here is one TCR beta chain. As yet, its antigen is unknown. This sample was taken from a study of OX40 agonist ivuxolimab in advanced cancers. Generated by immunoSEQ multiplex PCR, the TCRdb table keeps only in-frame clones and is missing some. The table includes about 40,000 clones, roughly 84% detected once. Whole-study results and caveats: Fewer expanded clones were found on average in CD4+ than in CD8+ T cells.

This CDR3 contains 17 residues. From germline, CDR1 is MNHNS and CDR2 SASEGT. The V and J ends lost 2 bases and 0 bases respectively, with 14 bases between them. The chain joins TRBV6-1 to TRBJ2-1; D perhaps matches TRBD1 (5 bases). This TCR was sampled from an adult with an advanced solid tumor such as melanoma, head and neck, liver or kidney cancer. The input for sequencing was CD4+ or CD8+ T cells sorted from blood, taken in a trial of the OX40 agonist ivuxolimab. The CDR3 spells CASSEMMVRDSYNEQFF. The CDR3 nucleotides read TGTGCCAGCAGTGAAATGATGGTCAGGGACTCCTACAATGAGCAGTTCTTC.